Shown below are 27 T cell receptor beta chains from a single sample sequenced in a study of blood T cell repertoires in COVID-19. Data came from immunoSEQ multiplex PCR; TCRdb stores just in-frame clones and leaves some out. The sample has just under 70,000 clones; just over 85% are singletons. The sequenced sample consisted of peripheral blood. Source of these receptors: a man aged 25-40 years with acute or convalescent COVID-19.

V gene TRBV4-1 combines with J gene TRBJ2-7; the D gene is possibly TRBD1 (5 bases). This CDR3 has 14 residues. Germline values: CDR1 MGHRA, CDR2 YSYEKL. V shed 0 bases and J shed 3 bases, with 9 bases lying between them. The CDR3 DNA reads as TGCGCCAGCAGCCAAGAAGAACAGGACTACGAGCAGTACTTC. Amino acid sequence: CASSQEEQDYEQYF.

The gene calls are TRBV14 and TRBJ2-7; D gene uncertain. CDR1 SGHDN and CDR2 FVKESK come from the germline V gene. Trimming left V 4 bases short and J 1 base short, with 26 bases between. The CDR3 has 19 amino acids. CDR3 protein: CASSPNCRSARPASYEQYF. In nucleotides, the CDR3 is TGTGCCAGCAGCCCTAACTGTAGGTCGGCCCGACCAGCGTCCTACGAGCAGTACTTC. Full variable domain (missing parts from reference TRBV14 and TRBJ2-7): EAGVTQFPSHSVIEKGQTVTLRCDPISGHDNLYWYRRVMGKEIKFLLHFVKESKQDESGMPNNRFLAERTGGTYSTLKVQPAELEDSGVYFCASSPNCRSARPASYEQYFGPGTRLTVT.

This rearrangement joins TRBV29-1 to TRBJ2-7, with D possibly TRBD2 on 5 matching bases. CDR3 length equals 14 residues. Germline CDR1 is SQVTM and CDR2 is ANQGSEA. Trimming took off 1 base at V and 0 bases at J, with 10 bases between the two ends. The CDR3 coding sequence is TGCAGCGTTGAAGTGGCGGGCCTCTCCTACGAGCAGTACTTC. Its translation is CSVEVAGLSYEQYF.

This sequence joins TRBV5-1 and TRBJ2-5; TRBD1 is a possible D gene (6 bases). CDR3 length: 14 amino acids. V lost 0 bases and J 3 bases, leaving 9 bases between the germline ends. Germline CDR1 and CDR2: SGHRS and YFSETQ. For the CDR3, the DNA is TGCGCCAGCAGCTTGGACAGGGCAGAAGAGACCCAGTACTTC. Protein product: CASSLDRAEETQYF.

J is TRBJ2-7 and V is TRBV6-6; TRBD2 aligns across 10 bases. J lost 5 bases, V lost 2 bases, and 6 bases had no gene match. Germline V gives CDR1 MNHNY, CDR2 SVGAGI (reference sequence). This CDR3 comprises 15 residues. For the CDR3, the DNA is TGTGCCAGCAGTTACAGCCTAGCGGGAGTAGACGAGCAGTACTTC. It translates to CASSYSLAGVDEQYF.

V is TRBV19 and J is TRBJ1-2; D remains ambiguous. Germline values: CDR1 LNHDA, CDR2 SQIVND (reference sequence). The V gene lost 4 bases and the J gene lost 2 bases, with 8 bases spanning the gap. This CDR3 comprises 13 residues. The CDR3 reads CASSTRLNYGYTF. CDR3 in DNA: TGTGCCAGTAGTACGAGGCTAAACTATGGCTACACCTTC.

The chain uses TRBV15 and TRBJ2-7; a possible D gene is TRBD1 (6 bases). Trimming cost V 5 bases and J 2 bases, with 19 bases left between them. The length of the CDR3 is 16 residues. Germline lookup yields CDR1 LNHNV and CDR2 YYDKDF (reference sequence). CDR3 sequence: CATSPGHWDNAYEQYF. The CDR3 nucleotides are TGTGCCACCAGCCCAGGGCATTGGGACAATGCCTACGAGCAGTACTTC.

The rearrangement uses TRBV18 and TRBJ2-5; D might be TRBD2 (5 bases). V was pared by 5 bases and J by 5 bases, with 18 bases between. Germline V gene lookup returns CDR1 KGHSH and CDR2 LQKENI. The CDR3 is 15 residues long. CDR3 sequence: CASSSQPTDSETQYF. In nucleotides, the CDR3 is TGTGCCAGCTCATCTCAGCCCACGGACTCGGAGACCCAGTACTTC.

This sequence joins TRBV19 and TRBJ2-1; D perhaps matches TRBD1 (6 bases). The CDR3 loop spans 15 amino acids. Germline-derived CDR1 and CDR2 are LNHDA and SQIVND (reference sequence). The germline V and J ends were trimmed by 2 bases and 10 bases, with 18 bases remaining between them. The CDR3 DNA sequence: TGTGCCAGTAGTATAAAGGGCGGATCCACAGGGGAGCAGTTCTTC. It is translated as CASSIKGGSTGEQFF.

The V call is TRBV30, the J call TRBJ1-6; D is ambiguous. Germline V lookup: CDR1 GTSNPN, CDR2 SVGIG (reference sequence). V lost 6 bases to trimming and J lost 0 bases, with 6 bases between them. The CDR3 consists of 13 residues. The CDR3 loop is CACTSSYNSPLHF. CDR3 coding DNA: TGTGCCTGCACCAGCTCCTATAATTCACCCCTCCACTTT.

CDR3 DNA sequence: TGTGCCAGCAGCCAAGTAGCCAATTCACCCCTCCACTTT. Its translation: CASSQVANSPLHF. The chain is built from TRBV3-1 (or the pseudogene TRBV3-2) and TRBJ1-6; no reliable D call. V shed 1 base and J shed 7 bases, with 5 bases lying between them. Germline V gene lookup returns CDR1 LGHDT and CDR2 YNNKEL (reference sequence). The CDR3 is 13 amino acids.

This clone appeared a few times. The V gene is TRBV3-1 (or the pseudogene TRBV3-2), the J gene TRBJ1-4; 8 nucleotides agree with TRBD1. The CDR3 sequence is 16 residues long. The trim removed 1 base at V and 3 bases at J, leaving 4 bases unmatched. Germline CDR1 is LGHDT and CDR2 is YNNKEL (reference sequence). CDR3 residues: CASSQGTGWANEKLFF. Here the CDR3 DNA reads TGTGCCAGCAGCCAAGGGACAGGGTGGGCTAATGAAAAACTGTTTTTT.

This rearrangement joins TRBV28 to TRBJ2-7; D uncertain. Germline CDR1 MDHEN, CDR2 SYDVKM. This CDR3 is built from 11 residues. Between the trimmed V and J ends, which lost 5 bases and 9 bases, there was a span of 11 bases. DNA for the CDR3: TGTGCCAGCAGTCCACCGGGTAGGCAGTACTTC. Encoded protein: CASSPPGRQYF.

This clone was seen more than once but under ten times. The CDR3: CASSDRRTSGNTIYF. CDR3 nucleotides: TGTGCCAGCAGCGACAGGAGAACCTCTGGAAACACCATATATTTT. The V call is TRBV7-8, the J call TRBJ1-3, with a weak D call TRBD1 (6 bases). V lost 5 bases to trimming and J lost 0 bases, with 11 bases between them. This CDR3 has 15 residues. Germline CDR1 reads SGHVS; CDR2 reads FQNEAQ.

This clone has a single count. This chain uses TRBV5-4 with TRBJ2-3; 8 nucleotides line up with TRBD2. The junction had 6 bases not matched to a gene; V was cut back by 2 bases and J by 4 bases. Germline CDR1 and CDR2: SGHNT and YYREEE (reference sequence). The CDR3 covers 15 residues. The CDR3 sequence: CASSFPSGRSDTQYF. CDR3 coding DNA: TGTGCCAGCAGCTTTCCTAGCGGGCGGTCAGATACGCAGTATTTT.

This chain links TRBV6-6 with TRBJ1-5, with D uncertain. The germline CDR1 and CDR2 sequences are MNHNY and SVGAGI (reference sequence). The length of the CDR3 is 12 residues. V shed 4 bases and J shed 2 bases, with 3 bases lying between them. CDR3 residues: CASSSGNQPQHF. The CDR3 DNA follows: TGTGCCAGCAGTTCCGGCAATCAGCCCCAGCATTTT.

The chain recombines TRBV10-3 with TRBJ2-1; 11 bases align to TRBD2. Germline V gives CDR1 ENHRY, CDR2 SYGVKD. CDR3 length equals 15 residues. Germline trimming cut 5 bases from V and 4 bases from J; bases unmatched to any gene: 4. The CDR3 protein is CAISKTSGSYNEQFF. The CDR3 DNA reads as TGTGCCATCAGTAAAACTAGCGGGAGTTACAATGAGCAGTTCTTC.

The rearrangement uses TRBV6-2 or TRBV6-3 and TRBJ1-1, with a weak D call TRBD1 (6 bases). The CDR3 runs to 15 residues. Germline V CDR1 and CDR2: MNHEY, SVGEGT. Trimming left V 5 bases short and J 2 bases short, with 15 bases between. The CDR3 DNA reads TGTGCCAGCAGTGAGGGGGGGCGAGGAAACACTGAAGCTTTCTTT. Residues: CASSEGGRGNTEAFF.

The chain employs TRBV6-5 and TRBJ2-2; possibly TRBD2 for D (5 bases). V lost 6 bases and J 0 bases, leaving 8 bases between the germline ends. CDR1 and CDR2 (germline): MNHEY, SVGAGI. CDR3 length equals 14 residues. Here the CDR3 reads CASSSGTNTGELFF. Written as DNA, the CDR3 is TGTGCCAGCAGCAGCGGAACGAACACCGGGGAGCTGTTTTTT.

V and J are TRBV10-1 and TRBJ2-2; 11 positions match TRBD2. Germline-derived CDR1 and CDR2 are WNHNN and SYGVQD (reference sequence). This CDR3 has 17 residues. V was clipped by 4 bases and J by 1 base; unmatched bases: 5. CDR3 in DNA: TGCGCCAGCAGTGGGGGACTAGCGGTTTTGAACACCGGGGAGCTGTTTTTT. Translating it yields CASSGGLAVLNTGELFF.

This clone has a single count. The chain links TRBV27 to TRBJ2-5, with a possible D match to TRBD1 (5 bases). The CDR3 totals 16 residues. Germline V lookup: CDR1 MNHEY, CDR2 SMNVEV (reference sequence). V was trimmed by 2 bases and J by 2 bases, leaving 15 bases between them. The CDR3 DNA sequence: TGTGCCAGCAGTTTACTCTCCCAGGGTTTACAAGAGACCCAGTACTTC. It codes for CASSLLSQGLQETQYF.

The chain couples TRBV25-1 to TRBJ2-3; weak D call: TRBD2 (5 bases). The germline CDR1 and CDR2 sequences are MGHDK and SYGVNS. With 1 base removed from V and 0 bases from J, the gap between germline ends came to 11 bases. CDR3 length equals 16 residues. CDR3 in amino acids: CASSELWGVSTDTQYF. CDR3 nucleotides: TGTGCCAGCAGTGAATTATGGGGAGTGAGCACAGATACGCAGTATTTT.

Within the sample, this clone is medium-sized. The chain uses TRBV27 and TRBJ1-1; D is ambiguous. Germline V CDR1 and CDR2: MNHEY, SMNVEV (reference sequence). Between the trimmed V and J ends, which lost 7 bases and 1 base, there was a span of 13 bases. This CDR3 is 14 amino acids long. The CDR3 nucleotides are TGTGCCAGCAAGCCCCTAAAGTGGAACACTGAAGCTTTCTTT. Protein sequence: CASKPLKWNTEAFF.

The gene calls are TRBV6-6 and TRBJ2-4; TRBD1 matches 9 bases. This CDR3 has 16 residues. From germline, CDR1 is MNHNY and CDR2 SVGAGI (reference sequence). V dropped 0 bases and J dropped 4; count of bases not matched to a gene: 4. This CDR3 is CASSYSGQGFKNIQYF. The CDR3 DNA follows: TGTGCCAGCAGTTACTCGGGACAGGGTTTTAAAAACATTCAGTACTTC.

This sequence joins TRBV25-1 and TRBJ2-5; no definite D call. Germline values: CDR1 MGHDK, CDR2 SYGVNS. The CDR3 length is 16 residues. V lost 4 bases and J 2 bases, leaving 17 bases between the germline ends. In nucleotides, the CDR3 is TGTGCCAGCAGTGCCCCAGTGGATTCCAGGCAAGAGACCCAGTACTTC. Residues: CASSAPVDSRQETQYF.

The V call is TRBV19, the J call TRBJ1-4, with 7 bases fitting TRBD1. Germline V CDR1 and CDR2: LNHDA, SQIVND (reference sequence). This CDR3 is 13 amino acids long. The ends lost 2 bases at V and 12 bases at J; junction bases unmatched: 6. The CDR3 DNA reads as TGTGCCAGTAGTATAACAAACAGGGGCGAACTGTTTTTT. Its translation is CASSITNRGELFF.

The chain has TRBV6-4 and TRBJ2-1; tentatively, D is TRBD2 (5 bases). Trimming took off 0 bases at V and 7 bases at J, with 16 bases between the two ends. There are 16 residues in the CDR3. Germline-derived CDR1 and CDR2 are MRHNA and SNTAGT. The CDR3 sequence is CASSDSFKRRKNEQFF. The CDR3 nucleotides read TGTGCCAGCAGTGACTCGTTCAAGCGGAGAAAAAATGAGCAGTTCTTC.